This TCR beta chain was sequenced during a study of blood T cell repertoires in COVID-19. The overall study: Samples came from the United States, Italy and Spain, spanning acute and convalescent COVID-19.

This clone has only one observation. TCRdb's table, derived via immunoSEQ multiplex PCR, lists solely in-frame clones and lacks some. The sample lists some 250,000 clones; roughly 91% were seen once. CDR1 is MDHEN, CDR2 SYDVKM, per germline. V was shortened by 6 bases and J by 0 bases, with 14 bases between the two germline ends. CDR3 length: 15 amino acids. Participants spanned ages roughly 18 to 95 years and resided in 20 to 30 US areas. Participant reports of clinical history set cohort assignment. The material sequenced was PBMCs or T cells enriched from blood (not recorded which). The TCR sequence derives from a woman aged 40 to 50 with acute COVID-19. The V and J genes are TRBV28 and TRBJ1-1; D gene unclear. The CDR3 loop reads CASSSPGGVNTEAFF. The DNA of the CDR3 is TGTGCCAGCAGCTCCCCGGGTGGCGTGAACACTGAAGCTTTCTTT.